This T cell receptor beta chain was identified during a study of blood T cell repertoires in COVID-19. Whole-study context: Collection of acute and convalescent COVID-19 samples took place in the United States, Italy and Spain. The analysed material was cDNA or gDNA that came from T cells, B-cell-depleted T cells, or PBMCs.

V dropped 6 bases and J dropped 1 base, with 10 bases sitting between them. CDR1 is SNHLY, CDR2 FYNNEI, per germline. The CDR3 runs to 14 residues. In the authors' methods: Nucleated cell number was recorded as an estimate derived from reference gene primer amplification. Method: immunoSEQ multiplex PCR; TCRdb's copy keeps in-frame clones and lacks some. The D gene and trimming were derived from the DNA, and the V and J assignments and clone size from that table. The sample holds under 300,000 clones, around 85% seen once. The chain employs TRBV2 and TRBJ2-1; maybe TRBD1 (6 bases). Sequences were obtained from peripheral blood. This clonotype originated in a woman aged 40 to 55 with active or convalescent COVID-19. CDR3 sequence (DNA): TGTGCCAGCAGGAGAGGGGGATCCTACAATGAGCAGTTCTTC. It translates to CASRRGGSYNEQFF.